The rows below give T cell receptor beta chains drawn from one sample of a study of blood T cells in healthy people across ages. TCRdb re-derived calls from the 5' RACE reads in MiXCR, one entry per CDR3 protein. The data contain approximately 1.5 million distinct CDR3 sequences, approximately 43% of them singletons. The specimen was blood. The receptors shown here come from a woman aged 18-30 years in good health. The CDR3 runs from the conserved cysteine through the conserved F or W. A D gene is named only where the DNA matches it firmly. Size values are once, few and many counts, or a class for expanded clones, and some rows have none.

clone_size	d_call	v_call	j_call	cdr3_nt	cdr3_aa
-	TRBD1	TRBV6-1	TRBJ1-2	TGTGCCAGCAGTGCGGGACAGGGGGTCTTCTACTATGGCTACACCTTC	CASSAGQGVFYYGYTF
-	-	TRBV30	TRBJ2-1	TGTGCCTGGAGTACCCAGGGAACCAATGAGCAGTTCTTC	CAWSTQGTNEQFF
-	TRBD1	TRBV7-9	TRBJ1-2	TGTGCCAGCAGCGTCAACAGGGGGCCGGGTGGCTACACCTTC	CASSVNRGPGGYTF
few	TRBD1	TRBV6-6	TRBJ1-4	TGTGCCAGCAGCGACAGGGCAACTAATGAAAAACTGTTTTTT	CASSDRATNEKLFF
-	TRBD2	TRBV13	TRBJ2-1	TGTGCCAGCAGCTTGCGGCTAGCGGGGGCCGGACACAATGAGCAGTTCTTC	CASSLRLAGAGHNEQFF
few	-	TRBV29-1	TRBJ1-2	TGCAGCGTCCTCCCCAGACAGACTAACTATGGCTACACCTTC	CSVLPRQTNYGYTF
-	-	TRBV27	TRBJ1-6	TGTGCCAGCAGTTTCCGGGCGGCAGGGGATGGCTATAATTCACCCCTCCACTTT	CASSFRAAGDGYNSPLHF
-	TRBD1	TRBV2	TRBJ2-3	TGTGCCAGCAGTGAGGGCAGGGGGTATAGCACAGATATGCAGTATTTT	CASSEGRGYSTDMQYF
few	TRBD2	TRBV20-1	TRBJ2-5	TGCAGTGCTACTGCGGGAGGCCACGGGGCCCAGTACTTC	CSATAGGHGAQYF
few	TRBD2	TRBV12-3/TRBV12-4	TRBJ2-1	TGTGCCAGCAAGAAGGGGATGACTAGCGGGATCTATGAGCAGTTCTTC	CASKKGMTSGIYEQFF
-	TRBD1	TRBV7-9	TRBJ2-7	TGTGCCAGCAGCACGAAAATCCCGGGACAGGGATATGGGTACAATGAGCAGTACTTC	CASSTKIPGQGYGYNEQYF
-	-	TRBV27	TRBJ1-1	TGTGCCAGCAGTCATCGGGGGTACCCTGAAGCTTTCTTT	CASSHRGYPEAFF
-	TRBD2	TRBV20-1	TRBJ2-1	TGCAGTGCTAGGGAAACTAGCGGGAGCAATGATGAGCAGTTCTTC	CSARETSGSNDEQFF
-	-	TRBV21-1	TRBJ2-1	TGTGCCAGCAATATCCGGACTAGCGGGAGCGATGAGCAGTTCTTC	CASNIRTSGSDEQFF
-	TRBD2	TRBV6-2/TRBV6-3	TRBJ2-7	TGTGCCAGCAACTTACTTCTAGCGGGAGTGGGTGAGCAGTACTTC	CASNLLLAGVGEQYF
-	-	TRBV7-9	TRBJ2-1	TGTGCCAGCAGCTTATCGGGATCCGGGCAGTTCTTC	CASSLSGSGQFF
-	-	TRBV28	TRBJ1-2	TGTGCCAGCAGTTTGGAGGGGACATTCCATGGCTACACCTTC	CASSLEGTFHGYTF
-	-	TRBV7-2	TRBJ2-3	TGTGCCAGCAGCTCCCGAACCAGGTCCACAGATACGCAGTATTTT	CASSSRTRSTDTQYF
-	TRBD2	TRBV10-3	TRBJ2-7	TGTGCCATCAGTGATCTAAGCGGGGGGGCCTGGAATGAGCAGTACTTC	CAISDLSGGAWNEQYF
-	-	TRBV5-1	TRBJ2-7	TGCGCCAGCAACCTTAATGACCGGGGCGAGCAGTACTTC	CASNLNDRGEQYF
once	-	TRBV6-6	TRBJ1-6	TGTGCCAGCAGTTACTCCCCATCTCGGAATTCACCCCCCCACTTT	CASSYSPSRNSPPHF
-	-	TRBV21-1	TRBJ2-3	TGTGCCAGCAGCAAAGCAAAAAACCGTATAATCACAGATACGCAGTATTTT	CASSKAKNRIITDTQYF